This TCR beta chain was captured in a study of a mutant IDH1 vaccine in newly diagnosed glioma (dated by TCRdb to the early 2020s). Looking at the study overall: Vaccination began 4-6 weeks after radiotherapy alone, or alongside temozolomide cycles in the chemotherapy-containing groups. The approximately 32 treated patients were approximately 62% male and around 38% female, with a mean age of 40.4 years. Longitudinal TCRB deep sequencing was performed for about two dozen treated patients wherever samples were available for exploratory analyses. The week-35 safety follow-up was designated visit V12, and the week-47 end of study was designated visit V13. Peripheral blood was collected at six visits: V03 (baseline), V05, V07, V10, V12 and V13. Prior to enrollment, standard therapy consisting of radiotherapy alone, temozolomide alone, or radiochemotherapy with temozolomide had been administered to patients, with the combination being received by most patients. Beyond this particular receptor, the publication reports: The authors noted that analyses of patient blood samples could not be reproduced because of sample limitations. No apparent relationship was observed between pseudoprogression and alterations in the top peripheral T cell clonotypes detected by TCRB sequencing. Across multiple MHC alleles, vaccine-induced immune responses were seen in nearly 95% of patients. Selection of PBMC samples for TCRB deep sequencing was based on availability.

Receptor libraries were prepared by the immunoSEQ multiplex PCR assay. The hsTCRB Kit was used according to the manufacturer's protocol to amplify rearranged TCR beta chain sequences. An Illumina MiSeq was used to sequence the TCRB libraries. As for the authors' bioinformatics: Demultiplexing, trimming and gene mapping were performed with the kit vendor's proprietary platform. TCRdb obtained this table from immuneACCESS and retained in-frame rearrangements with V and J assigned. These tables miss some clones; where compared with another copy, unresolved V genes account for less than half of the shortfall, and the remainder is unexplained. The V and J calls and the clone size are those of that table, but D and trimming were determined from the DNA. In all, the sample holds about 50,000 clones, and approximately 75% of those were seen once. Of the sample, roughly 5.4% falls within the top ten clones.

The germline V gene provides CDR1 KGHSH and CDR2 LQKENI. Trimming at the junction amounts to 1 base on V and 2 bases on J, and the germline ends lie 8 bases apart. Taken from cysteine to phenylalanine, the CDR3 has 15 residues. Left in the record is the CDR3 DNA by itself, 45 bases read in frame from the first base. The meaning of the sample's time point label: week 47, end of study. Every vaccine dose consisted of 300 ug of a 20-mer mutant IDH1 peptide in Montanide, administered subcutaneously together with topical imiquimod. Patients were given eight vaccinations, in weeks 1, 3, 5, 7, 11, 15, 19 and 23, which matched visits V03 through V10. Newly diagnosed WHO grade 3 or 4 IDH1-mutant astrocytomas showing loss of nuclear ATRX were present in the donors. The samples were drawn from NOA16, a multicentre, single-arm, open-label phase I trial in Germany that tested a mutant IDH1 peptide vaccine in humans for the first time. The DNeasy Blood and Tissue Kit was used to extract genomic DNA from EDTA blood for TCRB sequencing.

With respect to this clone: Its binding antigen is unknown. Base qualities were left out, and no much larger clone turns up one base away.

This specimen consisted of PBMCs, obtained from a glioma patient whose treatment included an IDH1 peptide vaccine. The chain uses TRBV18 and TRBJ1-4; TRBD1 is a weak D gene call, 5 bases matching. The origin of this receptor is a man in his forties or fifties with glioma. The CDR3 in this case is CASSPRGATNEKLFF. In nucleotides, the sequence is TGTGCCAGCTCACCACGAGGGGCCACTAATGAAAAACTGTTTTTT.